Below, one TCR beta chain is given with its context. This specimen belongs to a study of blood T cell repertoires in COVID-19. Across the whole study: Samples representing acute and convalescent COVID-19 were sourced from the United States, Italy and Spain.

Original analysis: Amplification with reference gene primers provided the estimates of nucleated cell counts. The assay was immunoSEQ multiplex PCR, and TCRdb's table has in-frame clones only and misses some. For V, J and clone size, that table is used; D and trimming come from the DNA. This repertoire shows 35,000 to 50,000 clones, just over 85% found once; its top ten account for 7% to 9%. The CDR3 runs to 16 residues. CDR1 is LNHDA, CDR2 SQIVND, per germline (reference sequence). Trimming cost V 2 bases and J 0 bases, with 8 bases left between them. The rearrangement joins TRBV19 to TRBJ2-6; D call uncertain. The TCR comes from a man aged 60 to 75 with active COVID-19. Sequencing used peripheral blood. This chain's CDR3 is CASSIMWSSGANVLTF. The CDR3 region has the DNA TGTGCCAGTAGTATAATGTGGAGCTCTGGGGCCAACGTCCTGACTTTC.